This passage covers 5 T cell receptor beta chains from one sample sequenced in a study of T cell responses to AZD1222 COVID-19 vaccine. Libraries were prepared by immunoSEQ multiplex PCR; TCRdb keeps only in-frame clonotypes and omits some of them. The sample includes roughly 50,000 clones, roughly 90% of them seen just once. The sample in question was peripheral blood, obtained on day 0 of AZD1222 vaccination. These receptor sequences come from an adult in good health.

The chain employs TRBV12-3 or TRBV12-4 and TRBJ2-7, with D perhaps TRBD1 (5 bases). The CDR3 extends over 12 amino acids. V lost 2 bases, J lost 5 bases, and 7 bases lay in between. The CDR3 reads CASSLQGDEQYF. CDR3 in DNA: TGTGCCAGCAGTTTACAGGGCGACGAGCAGTACTTC.

The chain's CDR3 is CASSARQAADNSPLHF. The DNA for the CDR3 is TGTGCCAGCAGTGCACGACAGGCGGCTGATAATTCACCCCTCCACTTT. This chain uses TRBV28 with TRBJ1-6; the D gene is possibly TRBD1 (6 bases). This CDR3 region has 16 residues. V was clipped by 5 bases and J by 5 bases, with 16 bases between them. The germline gives CDR1 MDHEN, CDR2 SYDVKM.

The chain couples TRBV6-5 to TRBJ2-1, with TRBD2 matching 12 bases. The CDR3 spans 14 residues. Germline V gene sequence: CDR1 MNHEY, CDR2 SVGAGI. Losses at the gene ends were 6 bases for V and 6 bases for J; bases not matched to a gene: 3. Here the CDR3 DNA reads TGTGCCAGCAGAGCTAGCGGGAGGGCCAATGAGCAGTTCTTC. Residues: CASRASGRANEQFF.

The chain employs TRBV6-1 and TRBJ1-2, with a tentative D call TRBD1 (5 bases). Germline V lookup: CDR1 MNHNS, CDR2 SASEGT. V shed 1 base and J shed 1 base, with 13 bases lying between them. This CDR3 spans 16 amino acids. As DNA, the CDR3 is TGTGCCAGCAGTGAAGGCCACCAGGGTTATAACTATGGCTACACCTTC. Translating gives CASSEGHQGYNYGYTF.

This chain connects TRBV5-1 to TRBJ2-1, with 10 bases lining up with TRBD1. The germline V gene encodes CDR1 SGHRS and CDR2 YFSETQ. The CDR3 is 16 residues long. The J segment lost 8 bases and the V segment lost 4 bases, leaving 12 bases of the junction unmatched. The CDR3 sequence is CASSPTPGQGPDEQFF. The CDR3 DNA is TGCGCCAGCAGCCCAACGCCGGGACAGGGGCCTGATGAGCAGTTCTTC.